A selection of T cell receptor beta chains follows, all from one sample in a study of T cells in narcolepsy. The assay was immunoSEQ multiplex PCR, and TCRdb's table has in-frame clones only and misses some. The profile shows tens of thousands of clones, around 83% of them singletons. The material sequenced was CD45RA- memory CD4+ T cells from PBMCs. These TCRs come from a human donor with narcolepsy. The CDR3 runs from the conserved cysteine through the conserved F or W. A D gene is named only where the DNA matches it firmly. Expanded clones are given a class, and other clones once, few, many or no size at all.

TRBV5-5,TRBJ1-5,NA,NA,CASSLGHSNQPQHF,TGTGCCAGCAGCTTGGGACATAGCAATCAGCCCCAGCATTTT
TRBV16,TRBJ2-7,NA,NA,CASSQSGGNNEQYF,TGTGCCAGCAGCCAATCGGGCGGTAACAACGAGCAGTACTTC
TRBV6-5,TRBJ2-1,NA,TRBD2,CASRERGAQSNEQFF,TGTGCCAGCAGAGAGCGGGGGGCGCAAAGCAATGAGCAGTTCTTC
TRBV4-1,TRBJ1-4,once,NA,CASSQRVPRYPEKLFF,TGCGCCAGCAGCCAACGAGTTCCAAGATACCCAGAAAAACTGTTTTTT
TRBV5-1,TRBJ2-7,NA,NA,CASSLAGGQGSYEQYF,TGCGCCAGCAGCTTGGCCGGAGGGCAGGGGAGCTACGAGCAGTACTTC
TRBV19,TRBJ1-1,NA,NA,CATAGVGTEAFF,TGTGCCACCGCAGGGGTGGGCACTGAAGCTTTCTTT
TRBV5-4,TRBJ1-1,NA,TRBD1,CASSLDLQGAGTEAFF,TGTGCCAGCAGCTTGGACTTACAGGGGGCAGGGACTGAAGCTTTCTTT
TRBV6-5,TRBJ2-1,NA,TRBD1,CASSPLTGANEQFF,TGTGCCAGCAGCCCTCTCACAGGGGCCAATGAGCAGTTCTTC
TRBV9,TRBJ1-3,once,NA,CASSAGDVSSGNTIYF,TGTGCCAGCAGCGCGGGTGACGTGAGCTCTGGAAACACCATATATTTT
TRBV19,TRBJ1-6,NA,NA,CASSIVQATSGAPLHF,TGTGCCAGTAGTATAGTCCAGGCTACTTCTGGGGCACCCCTCCACTTT
TRBV5-1,TRBJ1-5,NA,NA,CASSPTGARDDQPQHF,TGCGCCAGCAGCCCTACTGGTGCTCGGGACGATCAGCCCCAGCATTTT
TRBV7-2,TRBJ1-4,NA,NA,CASRISNEKLFF,TGTGCCAGCAGGATAAGTAATGAAAAACTGTTTTTT
TRBV2,TRBJ2-3,NA,TRBD1,CASTRDRGSDTQYF,TGTGCCAGCACAAGGGACAGGGGATCAGATACGCAGTATTTT
TRBV7-9,TRBJ1-6,NA,NA,CASSKFAGTGNSPLHF,TGTGCCAGCAGCAAATTCGCTGGGACTGGTAATTCACCCCTCCACTTT
TRBV5-6,TRBJ2-5,once,TRBD2,CASTPLAGGQETQYF,TGTGCCAGCACCCCGCTAGCGGGGGGGCAAGAGACCCAGTACTTC